Each of the 25 T cell receptor beta chains below was sequenced from the same sample in a study of T cell responses to AZD1222 COVID-19 vaccine. The protocol was immunoSEQ multiplex PCR, while the TCRdb copy is restricted to in-frame clones and leaves out a portion. The data show roughly 150,000 clones, 90% to 95% seen once. The sample here was peripheral blood, taken on day 0 of AZD1222 vaccination. These receptors were taken from an adult in good health.

This chain joins TRBV6-2 or TRBV6-3 and TRBJ2-6; D might be TRBD2 (5 bases). Germline V gene data show CDR1 as MNHEY and CDR2 as SVGEGT. Between the trimmed V and J ends, which lost 6 bases and 4 bases, there was a span of 13 bases. The CDR3 is 15 residues long. The CDR3 DNA is TGTGCCAGCAGCCTACGAGGGTACGGGGCCAACGTCCTGACTTTC. Encoded protein: CASSLRGYGANVLTF.

This clone is a singleton in its sample. The chain links TRBV7-2 to TRBJ1-5; D is uncertain. CDR1 and CDR2 from the germline V gene are SGHTA and FQGNSA. Trimming cost V 5 bases and J 6 bases, with 17 bases left between them. This CDR3 comprises 15 residues. The CDR3 loop reads CASSPRGGRGQPQHF. The CDR3 DNA sequence: TGTGCCAGCAGCCCCCGGGGAGGGAGAGGTCAGCCCCAGCATTTT.

This sequence joins TRBV4-3 and TRBJ1-2; D gene ambiguous. V was clipped by 0 bases and J by 4 bases, with 12 bases between them. Germline V CDR1 and CDR2: LGHNA, YSLEER. This CDR3 comprises 15 residues. CDR3 in DNA: TGCGCCAGCAGCCAAGATCTCGGAGTTGCCTATGGCTACACCTTC. This translates into CASSQDLGVAYGYTF.

The rearrangement uses TRBV11-2 and TRBJ2-7; TRBD2 aligns across 7 bases. The V gene's germline CDR1 is SGHAT and CDR2 FQNNGV. The CDR3 sequence is 15 residues long. V dropped 3 bases and J dropped 4; count of bases not matched to a gene: 9. The CDR3 nucleotides are TGTGCCAGCAGCTTCCATCCGGGAGGTAAATACGAGCAGTACTTC. Translated: CASSFHPGGKYEQYF.

This CDR3 is CASSQGTGGVIGAEAFF. The CDR3, as DNA: TGCGCCAGCAGCCAGGGGACAGGGGGGGTTATAGGCGCTGAAGCTTTCTTT. This sequence joins TRBV4-1 and TRBJ1-1; 11 bases agree with TRBD1. From germline, CDR1 is MGHRA and CDR2 YSYEKL. The CDR3 spans 17 residues. J was trimmed by 6 bases and V by 3 bases; bases with no gene match: 12.

The rearrangement links TRBV23-1 to TRBJ2-1; 8 bases align to TRBD1. TRBV23-1 belongs to the ORF category, with a function that is uncertain. V lost 7 bases and J lost 7; bases outside the gene matches: 12. This CDR3 has 15 residues. The CDR3 spells CASISVGTGGNEQFF. The CDR3, as DNA: TGCGCCAGCATTTCAGTTGGAACAGGGGGGAATGAGCAGTTCTTC.

V and J are TRBV6-2 or TRBV6-3 and TRBJ2-6; 7 nucleotides agree with TRBD1. V shed 6 bases, J shed 1 base, and the junction held 0 bases outside the gene matches. Germline V CDR1 and CDR2: MNHEY, SVGEGT. The CDR3 totals 14 residues. The CDR3 reads CASSRGSGANVLTF. The DNA of the CDR3 is TGTGCCAGCAGCAGGGGGTCTGGGGCCAACGTCCTGACTTTC.

The V call is TRBV19, the J call TRBJ1-6; perhaps TRBD1 as D (6 bases). Trimming took off 6 bases at V and 1 base at J, with 10 bases between the two ends. Germline V gives CDR1 LNHDA, CDR2 SQIVND (reference sequence). There are 15 residues in the CDR3. In nucleotides, the CDR3 is TGTGCCAGTAGACTTCAGGGGTCCTATAATTCACCCCTCCACTTT. It codes for CASRLQGSYNSPLHF.

This clone occurred a few times. This sequence joins TRBV5-1 and TRBJ2-2; D call uncertain. The CDR3 runs 12 residues. CDR1 SGHRS and CDR2 YFSETQ come from the germline V gene. Trimming removed 5 bases at V and 5 bases at J, with 7 bases between. CDR3 protein: CASRKDTGELFF. The CDR3 DNA follows: TGCGCCAGCAGAAAAGATACCGGGGAGCTGTTTTTT.

V and J are TRBV7-2 and TRBJ2-7, with unresolved D. The CDR3 consists of 12 residues. Per the germline V gene, CDR1 is SGHTA and CDR2 is FQGNSA. V lost 1 base and J lost 4, with 5 bases in between. CDR3 DNA sequence: TGTGCCAGCAGCTTAGAAATTTACGAGCAGTACTTC. As protein: CASSLEIYEQYF.

The rearrangement uses TRBV24-1 and TRBJ2-2; D may be TRBD2 (7 bases). This CDR3 has 17 amino acids. V lost 4 bases and J lost 3, with 17 bases in between. Germline-derived CDR1 and CDR2 are KGHDR and SFDVKD. The CDR3 spells CATSDPIGGLDTGELFF. CDR3 nucleotide sequence: TGTGCCACCAGTGACCCCATCGGGGGGCTGGACACCGGGGAGCTGTTTTTT.

The rearrangement links TRBV6-5 to TRBJ1-2; 9 bases fit TRBD1. The trim removed 6 bases at V and 8 bases at J, leaving 7 bases unmatched. Germline CDR1 is MNHEY and CDR2 is SVGAGI. The CDR3 totals 13 residues. The CDR3 DNA follows: TGTGCCAGCAGCAGGGACAGGGTACTGGGCTACACCTTC. Amino acids: CASSRDRVLGYTF.

The chain couples TRBV7-3 to TRBJ2-1; D is perhaps TRBD1 or TRBD2 (5 bases each). The germline CDR1 and CDR2 sequences are SGHTA and FQGTGA. The CDR3 length is 15 residues. V lost 5 bases, J lost 2 bases, and 13 bases lay in between. CDR3 loop: CASSPRAGTYNEQFF. DNA for the CDR3: TGTGCCAGCAGCCCCAGGGCGGGCACCTACAATGAGCAGTTCTTC.

The gene calls are TRBV9 and TRBJ2-3; D possibly corresponds to TRBD2 (5 bases). In germline, CDR1 is SGDLS, CDR2 YYNGEE. V lost 0 bases to trimming and J lost 6 bases, with 8 bases between them. The CDR3 has 13 amino acids. The CDR3 DNA reads TGTGCCAGCAGCGTAGCTGGGGAGGATACGCAGTATTTT. It translates to CASSVAGEDTQYF.

V gene TRBV5-4 combines with J gene TRBJ2-7; 10 bases line up with TRBD2. The ends lost 6 bases at V and 9 bases at J; junction bases unmatched: 6. The CDR3 is made up of 12 amino acids. Germline V gives CDR1 SGHNT, CDR2 YYREEE (reference sequence). The CDR3 coding sequence is TGTGCCAGCAACGACCTAGCGGGGGTGCAGTACTTC. Protein: CASNDLAGVQYF.

This rearrangement joins TRBV12-3 or TRBV12-4 to TRBJ1-6; D unresolved. The CDR3 covers 13 residues. Trimming removed 6 bases from V and 10 bases from J, with 13 bases in between. CDR3 coding DNA: TGTGCCAGCAGCTCCGGGCTTGGGTCACCCCTCCACTTT. It yields the protein CASSSGLGSPLHF.

CDR3 residues: CAWKMSGSSYEQYF. CDR3 DNA sequence: TGTGCCTGGAAAATGAGTGGAAGCTCCTACGAGCAGTACTTC. The rearrangement links TRBV30 to TRBJ2-7, with unresolved D. This CDR3 region has 14 residues. From germline, CDR1 is GTSNPN and CDR2 SVGIG (reference sequence). Trimming left V 4 bases short and J 0 bases short, with 13 bases between.

This chain uses TRBV5-6 with TRBJ2-5; TRBD1 is a possible D gene (7 bases). Trimming removed 2 bases at V and 1 base at J, with 18 bases between. CDR3 length: 17 amino acids. Per the germline V gene, CDR1 is SGHDT and CDR2 is YYEEEE. In DNA form, the CDR3 reads TGTGCCAGCAGCTTTTGGAGGGGGCGGGACCTCCAAGAGACCCAGTACTTC. It is translated as CASSFWRGRDLQETQYF. Filled out from reference TRBV5-6 and TRBJ2-5, the complete variable domain reads DAGVTQSPTHLIKTRGQQVTLRCSPKSGHDTVSWYQQALGQGPQFIFQYYEEEERQRGNFPDRFSGHQFPNYSSELNVNALLLGDSALYLCASSFWRGRDLQETQYFGPGTRLLVL.

The rearrangement links TRBV5-4 to TRBJ2-7, with 9 bases that match TRBD1. The germline gives CDR1 SGHNT, CDR2 YYREEE (reference sequence). V was pared by 3 bases and J by 4 bases, with 8 bases of the junction left unmatched. The CDR3 spans 15 residues. CDR3 loop: CASSSQGALEYEQYF. DNA for the CDR3: TGTGCCAGCAGCTCACAGGGGGCGCTTGAGTACGAGCAGTACTTC. The whole variable domain, remainder taken from reference TRBV5-4 and TRBJ2-7, is ETGVTQSPTHLIKTRGQQVTLRCSSQSGHNTVSWYQQALGQGPQFIFQYYREEENGRGNFPPRFSGLQFPNYSSELNVNALELDDSALYLCASSSQGALEYEQYFGPGTRLTVT.

V and J are TRBV7-8 and TRBJ1-6; 8 bases agree with TRBD1. The CDR3 contains 13 residues. Germline V lookup: CDR1 SGHVS, CDR2 FQNEAQ. The ends lost 5 bases at V and 11 bases at J; junction bases unmatched: 5. The CDR3 coding sequence is TGTGCCAGCAGCGTAAGACAGGGGACACCCCTCCACTTT. Translated: CASSVRQGTPLHF.

This chain joins TRBV6-2 or TRBV6-3 and TRBJ1-3; no clear D. Trimming removed 6 bases from V and 9 bases from J, with 15 bases in between. The length of the CDR3 is 13 residues. The V gene's germline CDR1 is MNHEY and CDR2 SVGEGT. This CDR3 is CASSNSGSGTIYF. The CDR3 coding sequence is TGTGCCAGCAGCAATTCCGGGTCGGGCACCATATATTTT.

The chain links TRBV18 to TRBJ1-2; D is undetermined. Trimming left V 4 bases short and J 2 bases short, with 14 bases between. Germline-derived CDR1 and CDR2 are KGHSH and LQKENI. This CDR3 contains 15 residues. Here the CDR3 reads CASSLGMAENYGYTF. The CDR3 nucleotides are TGTGCCAGCTCACTGGGGATGGCAGAGAACTATGGCTACACCTTC.

The V gene is TRBV13, the J gene TRBJ1-4; the D gene is possibly TRBD1 (6 bases). Trimming cost V 5 bases and J 3 bases, with 13 bases left between them. The germline CDR1 and CDR2 sequences are PRHDT and FYEKMQ (reference sequence). This CDR3 spans 15 amino acids. CDR3 bases: TGTGCCAGCAGCCCCCGGAACAGGGCTAATGAAAAACTGTTTTTT. Its protein product is CASSPRNRANEKLFF.

This chain connects TRBV4-1 to TRBJ2-7; 8 nucleotides align to TRBD1. Germline V gene sequence: CDR1 MGHRA, CDR2 YSYEKL. This CDR3 region has 17 residues. V lost 3 bases to trimming and J lost 3 bases; unmatched junction nucleotides: 13. CDR3 amino acids: CASSQDLGQGSIYEQYF. DNA of the CDR3: TGCGCCAGCAGCCAGGACCTCGGACAGGGTTCAATCTACGAGCAGTACTTC.

This sequence joins TRBV5-4 and TRBJ1-1; D is ambiguous. V lost 5 bases and J lost 4, with 12 bases in between. The CDR3 is 13 residues long. The germline CDR1 and CDR2 sequences are SGHNT and YYREEE (reference sequence). CDR3 sequence: CASSRVPGTEAFF. The CDR3 DNA follows: TGTGCCAGCAGTAGGGTCCCGGGCACTGAAGCTTTCTTT.